This T cell receptor beta chain was captured in a study of OX40 agonist ivuxolimab in advanced cancers. Looking at the study overall: It was permissible to have had prior anti-PD-1, anti-PD-L1 or anti-CTLA-4 therapy, and more than 30% had some.

Sequencing used immunoSEQ multiplex PCR; TCRdb keeps in-frame clones, though not all of them. The table includes 80,000 to 100,000 clones, 92% detected once. Blood specimens came from baseline, cycle 4 day 1, and cycle 7 day 1. V lost 3 bases to trimming and J lost 7 bases, with 19 bases between them. This CDR3 comprises 15 residues. Germline-derived CDR1 and CDR2 are SGDLS and YYNGEE. This rearrangement joins TRBV9 to TRBJ1-2; no clear D. The sequences come from CD4+ or CD8+ T cells sorted from blood, collected in a trial of the OX40 agonist ivuxolimab. The clonotype was recovered from an adult with an advanced solid tumor such as melanoma, head and neck, liver or kidney cancer. CDR3 sequence reads: CASSAQPDGLTGYTF. The CDR3 nucleotides read TGTGCCAGCAGCGCCCAACCCGACGGTCTTACTGGCTACACCTTC.